This paragraph reports one T cell receptor (beta chain). This specimen comes from a study of blood T cell repertoires in COVID-19. Study summary: COVID-19 samples from acute and convalescent phases originated in the United States, Italy and Spain. From T cells, B-cell-depleted T cells, or PBMCs came the material, which was cDNA or gDNA.

The CDR3 has 14 amino acids. The trim removed 8 bases at V and 4 bases at J, leaving 5 bases unmatched. Germline CDR1 reads MNHEY; CDR2 reads SVGAGI. Authors' methods: How many nucleated cells were present was estimated from reference gene primer amplification. Clones were sequenced by immunoSEQ multiplex PCR, and TCRdb holds only the in-frame ones, with some missing. Clone size and V and J calls were adopted from that table, with D and trimming inferred from the DNA. The table has over 150,000 clones, around 84% seen once. This chain links TRBV6-5 with TRBJ1-5; 10 bases map to TRBD1. The TCR originated in a man older than 75 with acute or convalescent COVID-19. Sequenced material: peripheral blood. This chain's CDR3 is CASGQDRGNQPQHF. The CDR3, as DNA: TGTGCCAGCGGACAGGACAGGGGGAATCAGCCCCAGCATTTT.